The 20 T cell receptor beta chains presented below share a single source sample, sequenced in a study of Graves' ophthalmopathy and Graves' hyperthyroidism. CDR3 regions of TCR beta were amplified from RNA transcripts. The authors performed first-round RT-PCR with HTBI primers and then a second-round multiplex PCR. One entry per CDR3 protein results from TCRdb running MiXCR on the multiplex PCR reads. The table has approximately 1.2 million distinct CDR3 sequences, about 38% seen once. What was sequenced was peripheral blood or thyroid tissue (not recorded which). Receptor source: an adult man with Graves' hyperthyroidism.

This clonotype occurred many times. The chain combines TRBV4-3 with TRBJ2-7, with D tentatively TRBD1 or TRBD2 (7 bases each). The V end lost 0 bases, the J end lost 2 bases, and 11 bases lay between the germline ends. CDR3 length: 15 amino acids. The germline V gene has CDR1 LGHNA and CDR2 YSLEER. The CDR3 DNA is TGCGCCAGCAGCCAAGACAGGGGGGGCACCTACGAGCAGTACTTC. Its translation: CASSQDRGGTYEQYF.

The chain is built from TRBV2 and TRBJ2-2; TRBD1 matches at 11 bases. CDR3 size: 16 residues. The germline CDR1 and CDR2 sequences are SNHLY and FYNNEI. V shed 6 bases, J shed 4 bases, and the junction held 7 bases outside the gene matches. CDR3 bases: TGTGCCAGCAGGCTGGAGGGACAGGGGGTCACCGGGGAGCTGTTTTTT. Protein sequence: CASRLEGQGVTGELFF.

This clonotype has at least ten counts. The rearrangement uses TRBV7-8 and TRBJ1-1; D is unresolved. Germline CDR1 and CDR2: SGHVS and FQNEAQ. The CDR3 covers 15 residues. Trimming cost V 0 bases and J 1 base, with 9 bases left between them. The CDR3 region has the DNA TGTGCCAGCAGCTTAGCGGTGGGAGGGAACACTGAAGCTTTCTTT. Translated: CASSLAVGGNTEAFF.

In this sample, this clonotype turned up many times. The chain uses TRBV19 and TRBJ1-3, with D unclear. The germline gives CDR1 LNHDA, CDR2 SQIVND (reference sequence). The CDR3 has 15 residues. Trimming removed 2 bases from V and 2 bases from J, with 10 bases in between. DNA of the CDR3: TGTGCCAGTAGTATATCGGCGGCAGCTGGAAACACCATATATTTT. This gives the protein CASSISAAAGNTIYF. Looking up the rest from reference TRBV19 and TRBJ1-3 gives the full variable domain: DGGITQSPKYLFRKEGQNVTLSCEQNLNHDAMYWYRQDPGQGLRLIYYSQIVNDFQKGDIAEGYSVSREKKESFPLTVTSAQKNPTAFYLCASSISAAAGNTIYFGEGSWLTVV.

This clonotype was counted at least ten times. The chain employs TRBV25-1 and TRBJ2-7; 9 bases match TRBD1. The CDR3 runs 19 residues. The V gene's germline CDR1 is MGHDK and CDR2 SYGVNS. V shed 7 bases and J 0 bases; nucleotides not matched to a gene: 19. The DNA for the CDR3 is TGTGCCAGCACCGGATCAATCCCGTCGGGACAGGGCAGCTCCTACGAGCAGTACTTC. It yields the protein CASTGSIPSGQGSSYEQYF.

The chain combines TRBV7-2 with TRBJ1-2; 7 nucleotides agree with TRBD1. The CDR3 covers 14 residues. CDR1 is SGHTA, CDR2 FQGNSA, per germline. The J segment lost 5 bases and the V segment lost 5 bases, leaving 8 bases of the junction unmatched. In DNA form, the CDR3 reads TGTGCCAGCAGCCCCGGGACAGCGATTTATGGCTACACCTTC. Translating gives CASSPGTAIYGYTF. The full variable domain, rest sourced from reference TRBV7-2 and TRBJ1-2, is GAGVSQSPSNKVTEKGKDVELRCDPISGHTALYWYRQSLGQGLEFLIYFQGNSAPDKSGLPSDRFSAERTGGSVSTLTIQRTQQEDSAVYLCASSPGTAIYGYTFGSGTRLTVV.

A remark on this clonotype: Since the CDR3 does not end with the conserved phenylalanine or tryptophan, this likely comes from a read error. The chain links TRBV6-6 to TRBJ1-1, with unresolved D. V gave up 6 bases and J gave up 0 bases, with 8 bases separating them. Germline CDR1 is MNHNY and CDR2 is SVGAGI (reference sequence). The CDR3 length is 13 residues. The CDR3 bases are TGTGCCAGCAGGATAGACATGAACACTGAAGCTTTCCTT. Translating it yields CASRIDMNTEAFL.

This clonotype was counted ten times or more. The chain is built from TRBV15 and TRBJ2-7; 7 positions match TRBD2. The V and J ends lost 6 bases and 3 bases, in that order; junction bases with no gene match: 8. The CDR3 consists of 14 residues. Germline V gene sequence: CDR1 LNHNV, CDR2 YYDKDF (reference sequence). CDR3 amino acids: CATRGGGVDYEQYF. The CDR3, as DNA: TGTGCCACCAGGGGGGGGGGGGTCGACTACGAGCAGTACTTC.

The genes are TRBV7-6 and TRBJ2-7, with a tentative D call TRBD2 (5 bases). This CDR3 is 15 amino acids long. Germline loops: CDR1 SGHVS, CDR2 FNYEAQ. Trimming removed 4 bases from V and 6 bases from J, with 19 bases in between. CDR3 in amino acids: CASSSNLGSLFEQYF. DNA for the CDR3: TGTGCCAGCAGCTCCAACCTTGGGAGTCTTTTCGAGCAGTACTTC.

This clonotype occurred many times. The chain uses TRBV29-1 and TRBJ1-1; possibly TRBD1 for D (5 bases). V lost 5 bases and J 1 base, leaving 11 bases between the germline ends. The CDR3 has 13 residues. Germline assignment: CDR1 SQVTM and CDR2 ANQGSEA. CDR3 in amino acids: CSVRPGPNTEAFF. CDR3 sequence (DNA): TGCAGCGTTAGGCCGGGACCGAACACTGAAGCTTTCTTT.

The chain is built from TRBV10-2 and TRBJ2-7; TRBD1 matches 7 bases. The length of the CDR3 is 14 residues. Per the germline V gene, CDR1 is WSHSY and CDR2 is SAAADI. J gave up 5 bases and V 0 bases, and 4 bases lay outside the gene matches. The CDR3 is CASSESDRNNEQYF. CDR3 nucleotide sequence: TGCGCCAGCAGTGAGTCGGACAGGAACAACGAGCAGTACTTC.

Many counts were recorded for this clonotype. The V call is TRBV7-8, the J call TRBJ2-7; 7 bases agree with TRBD1. CDR1 is SGHVS, CDR2 FQNEAQ, per germline. V was pared by 8 bases and J by 6 bases, with 10 bases of the junction left unmatched. The CDR3 consists of 13 residues. CDR3 nucleotide sequence: TGTGCCAGCGCCCGGGACAGCATCCTCGAGCAGTACTTC. Amino acids: CASARDSILEQYF.

The sample holds many counts of this clonotype. This chain joins TRBV12-3 or TRBV12-4 and TRBJ1-5; D ambiguous. Trimming took off 7 bases at V and 3 bases at J, with 13 bases between the two ends. The CDR3 totals 14 residues. The CDR3 region is CASNNGGHNQPQHF. The CDR3 nucleotides read TGTGCCAGCAACAACGGAGGGCACAATCAGCCCCAGCATTTT.

The J gene is TRBJ1-5, the V gene TRBV19; TRBD1 is a possible D gene (5 bases). Germline values: CDR1 LNHDA, CDR2 SQIVND (reference sequence). Trimming cost V 4 bases and J 15 bases, with 16 bases left between them. The CDR3 runs 12 residues. This CDR3 is CASSKRPRGLHF. The CDR3 coding sequence is TGTGCCAGTAGTAAAAGGCCCCGGGGGTTGCATTTT.

This clonotype was counted a few times. The chain employs TRBV12-3 or TRBV12-4 and TRBJ1-4; no clear D gene. The V and J ends lost 6 bases and 0 bases respectively, with 8 bases between them. The CDR3 contains 14 residues. CDR3 region: CASRGFATNEKLFF. CDR3 DNA sequence: TGTGCCAGCAGGGGATTTGCAACTAATGAAAAACTGTTTTTT.

As concerns this clonotype: A clone one base away is much larger, so this may be a read error. This chain links TRBV2 with TRBJ2-7; the D gene could be TRBD1 or TRBD2 (5 bases each). Germline V CDR1 and CDR2: SNHLY, FYNNEI. The CDR3 has 13 residues. The CDR3 region is CASSLRDHYEQYF. The CDR3 region has the DNA TGCGCCAGCAGCCTCCGGGACCACTACGAGCAGTACTTC.

The genes are TRBV30 and TRBJ2-7, with a weak D call TRBD1 (7 bases). This CDR3 comprises 13 residues. CDR1 is GTSNPN and CDR2 is SVGIG in the germline V gene (reference sequence). Trimming removed 4 bases at V and 6 bases at J, with 16 bases between. CDR3 amino acids: CAWIKGAGGEQYF. The CDR3 nucleotides are TGTGCCTGGATCAAGGGGGCCGGGGGCGAGCAGTACTTC.

This clonotype was observed many times. The chain uses TRBV7-9 and TRBJ2-7; D might be TRBD1 (6 bases). The CDR3 length is 15 residues. CDR1 is SEHNR, CDR2 FQNEAQ, per germline (reference sequence). V lost 4 bases and J lost 2, with 15 bases in between. This CDR3 is CASSSQGQGTYEQYF. CDR3 nucleotide sequence: TGTGCCAGCAGCTCGCAGGGGCAGGGGACCTACGAGCAGTACTTC. Full variable domain (outside the CDR3, taken from reference TRBV7-9 and TRBJ2-7): DTGVSQNPRHKITKRGQNVTFRCDPISEHNRLYWYRQTLGQGPEFLTYFQNEAQLEKSRLLSDRFSAERPKGSFSTLEIQRTEQGDSAMYLCASSSQGQGTYEQYFGPGTRLTVT.

This clonotype came up many times. The chain joins TRBV6-6 to TRBJ2-5; 7 positions agree with TRBD1. V gave up 7 bases and J gave up 5 bases; unmatched junction bases: 10. Germline CDR1 reads MNHNY; CDR2 reads SVGAGI (reference sequence). The CDR3 loop spans 14 amino acids. CDR3 loop: CASTPTGLYETQYF. The CDR3 nucleotides read TGTGCCAGCACCCCGACAGGGTTGTATGAGACCCAGTACTTC.

At least ten counts were recorded for this clonotype. This rearrangement joins TRBV7-2 to TRBJ2-2; weak D call: TRBD2 (6 bases). There are 14 residues in the CDR3. CDR1 is SGHTA and CDR2 is FQGNSA in the germline V gene. V was cut by 5 bases and J by 5 bases, with 12 bases left in between. CDR3 residues: CASSAGRGTGELFF. The CDR3 region has the DNA TGTGCCAGCAGCGCCGGGCGGGGAACCGGGGAGCTGTTTTTT.